This T cell receptor beta chain came from a study of blood T cell repertoires in COVID-19. Some clones are missing from TCRdb's copy, which holds only in-frame ones; the method was immunoSEQ multiplex PCR. This sample has 300,000 to 350,000 clones, with roughly 87% found just once. This CDR3 is 13 amino acids long. The germline V gene encodes CDR1 SNHLY and CDR2 FYNNEI. V shed 8 bases and J 9 bases; nucleotides not matched to a gene: 7. The chain joins TRBV2 to TRBJ2-1, with 10 bases lining up with TRBD1. The clonotype comes from a man aged 18 to 29 with active or convalescent COVID-19. Sequenced sample: peripheral blood. Written as DNA, the CDR3 is TGTGCCAGCGGCGAGACAGGGGGCGGTGAGCAGTTCTTC. Protein: CASGETGGGEQFF. Full variable domain (rest looked up from reference TRBV2 and TRBJ2-1): EPEVTQTPSHQVTQMGQEVILRCVPISNHLYFYWYRQILGQKVEFLVSFYNNEISEKSEIFDDQFSVERPDGSNFTLKIRSTKLEDSAMYFCASGETGGGEQFFGPGTRLTVL.